This T cell receptor beta chain derives from a study of cytomegalovirus exposure and HLA in healthy donors. In this sample, this clone turned up a few times. Per the germline V gene, CDR1 is MGHDK and CDR2 is SYGVNS. V was pared by 4 bases and J by 11 bases, with 5 bases of the junction left unmatched. CDR3 length equals 12 residues. The PCR was carried out with 60 Vbeta primers and 13 Jbeta primers. Profiling relied on immunoSEQ multiplex PCR, and the TCRdb table lists in-frame clones only, not all of them. The table lists roughly 160,000 clones, roughly 80% of them singletons, with around 8.3% in the top ten.

The TCR sequence derives from a woman in her thirties or forties in good health and CMV-seropositive. This chain joins TRBV25-1 and TRBJ1-1, with 9 bases aligning to TRBD1. Sequenced: PBMCs. The CDR3 spells CASSGTGARAFF. In nucleotides, the CDR3 is TGTGCCAGCAGTGGGACAGGGGCCCGGGCTTTCTTT.